This TCR beta chain is drawn from a study of blood T cells in healthy people across ages. Primers used in a second PCR of about 6 to 11 cycles were a sample-barcoded 5' primer and a J-beta primer mix. TCRdb reanalysed the 5' RACE reads using MiXCR and keeps one entry per CDR3 protein. This sample has around 1.5 million distinct CDR3 sequences, with 34% found just once. The sample providers were healthy Caucasian people from Russia, aged roughly 6 to 100. Each sample had at least 6.5 million PBMCs isolated. The receptor was isolated from a woman in her 30s in good health. The sequencing sample was made of blood.

The CDR3 nucleotides read TGTGCCAGCACCCGGGACCCTAGCACAGATACGCAGTATTTT. Translating gives CASTRDPSTDTQYF. This chain joins TRBV27 and TRBJ2-3, with D possibly being TRBD1 or TRBD2 (5 bases each). The CDR3 contains 14 residues. The V and J ends lost 7 bases and 0 bases respectively, with 11 bases between them. The V gene's germline CDR1 is MNHEY and CDR2 SMNVEV (reference sequence).